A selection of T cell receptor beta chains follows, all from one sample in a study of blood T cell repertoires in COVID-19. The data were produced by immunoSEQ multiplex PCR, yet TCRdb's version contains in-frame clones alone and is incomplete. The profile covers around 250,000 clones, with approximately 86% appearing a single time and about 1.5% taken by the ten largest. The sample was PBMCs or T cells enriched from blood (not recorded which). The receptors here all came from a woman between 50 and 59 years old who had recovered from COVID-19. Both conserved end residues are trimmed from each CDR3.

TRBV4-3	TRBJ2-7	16	ASSQALGIRGGIDEQY
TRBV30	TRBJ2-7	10	AWSPGLYEQY
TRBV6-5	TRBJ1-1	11	ASSSGDNTEAF
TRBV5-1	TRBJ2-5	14	ASSLFGQQPQETQY
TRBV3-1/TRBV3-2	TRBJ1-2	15	ASSHSPTYSFCDGYT
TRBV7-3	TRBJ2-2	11	ASSDRQGLELF
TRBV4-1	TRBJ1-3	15	ASSHRDRGPSGNTIY
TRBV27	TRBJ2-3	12	ASSVAGVTDTQY
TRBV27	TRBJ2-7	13	ASSLGQGATYEQY
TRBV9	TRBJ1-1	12	ASSVALTDTEAF
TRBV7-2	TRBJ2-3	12	ASGILAGTDTQY
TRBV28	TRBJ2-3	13	ASSLGQSNTDTQY
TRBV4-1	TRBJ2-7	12	ASSQEARGYEQY
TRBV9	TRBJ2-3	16	ASSVGFVLAESTDTQY
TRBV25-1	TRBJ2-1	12	ASSELKTPNEQF
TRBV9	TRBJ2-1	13	ASSRGLAGGYEQF
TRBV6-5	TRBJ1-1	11	ASLRTGGTEAF
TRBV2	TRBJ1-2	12	ASSDVTGTGGYT
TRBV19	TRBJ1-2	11	ASRGTGRGGYT
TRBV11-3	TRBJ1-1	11	ASSLWADTEAF
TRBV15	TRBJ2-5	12	ATSWGLRARTQY
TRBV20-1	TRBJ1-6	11	SASQTGGSPLH
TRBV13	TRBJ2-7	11	ASSDGKEYEQY
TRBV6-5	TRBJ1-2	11	ASKPPGVLGYT
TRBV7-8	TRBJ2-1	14	ASSPSARGSYNEQF
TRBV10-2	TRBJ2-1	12	ASSVQSTYNEQF
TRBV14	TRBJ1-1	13	ASSDRTGTNTEAF
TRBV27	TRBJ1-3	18	ASSLAGRGLNDRSGNTIY
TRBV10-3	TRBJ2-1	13	AISDSTGGGDEQF
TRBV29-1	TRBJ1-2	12	SVEALDRAGGYT
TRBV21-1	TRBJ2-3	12	ASSMRLAADTQY
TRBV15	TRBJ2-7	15	ATSGTNSGHSSYEQY
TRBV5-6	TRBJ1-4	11	ASSLKTNEKLF
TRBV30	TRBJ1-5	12	AWSLGSLNQPQH
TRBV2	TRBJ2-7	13	ASRRTSGEVYEQY